Listed here is a single TCR beta chain. This clonotype was counted only a few times. Its antigen specificity is not known. Base qualities are missing; no much larger clone stands one base away. The time point label of this sample denotes: patch test 3, about 24 weeks after DPC sensitization. The sample's treatment or condition label is to be understood as: therapeutic diphenylcyclopropenone sensitization with weekly scalp DPC. Blood at each patch-test visit was drawn before the patch test was applied. Patients were considered eligible if aged 18 to 70, diagnosed with alopecia and deemed suitable for DPC therapy, and patients were excluded if pregnant. Total RNA was isolated from unfractionated whole blood collected in Tempus Blood RNA tubes. The data stem from a study of human T cells and chemical hapten exposure (dated by TCRdb to the early 2020s). About the investigation overall: For sensitization, 2% DPC in acetone was applied to an approximately 2 cm by approximately 2 cm area of upper inner arm skin. In alopecia patients, the study followed how the peripheral blood TCR repertoire changed in vivo over primary and secondary sensitization to diphenylcyclopropenone (DPC), a hapten. Blood samples were taken from patients before sensitization (week 0) and at 2, 6 and about 24 weeks after DPC sensitization. The libraries were sequenced as a pool, and the TCR yield per sample differed mostly because of small variations in library volumes within the pool. Alopecia areata with under or over 50% scalp involvement, alopecia totalis and alopecia universalis were represented in the patient cohort, which was mostly female. Throughout the approximately 25-week study period, patients were also given weekly therapeutic DPC doses on the scalp. For TCR sequencing, blood came from 25 to 35 alopecia patients at anywhere from one to four time points (pre-sensitization, 2, 6 and 24 weeks). Patch testing on the upper back used Finn chambers containing 0.01% DPC, with scoring done after 6 days according to International Contact Dermatitis Research Group standards.

Library construction relied on RACE. The reads were generated on a NextSeq 500. During library preparation, unique molecular identifiers were attached to individual cDNA molecules so that TCRs could be counted in a quantitative, reproducible way. For every blood RNA sample, sequencing covered both the TCR alpha and TCR beta chains. Turning to the authors' computational methods: The median number of TCRs per sample was approximately 93,000, ranging from about 23,224 to 750,000. V, J and CDR3 annotation of the TCR reads was performed with the Decombinator software suite. To make PS versus PT1 abundance plots, every sample was subsampled to the same number of TCRs (28,000). TCRs were defined as expanded if absent before sensitization and observed at least eight times at the 2-week time point. TCRdb trimmed public reads at Q25 via fastp, called clones via MiXCR and kept in-frame beta chains. Each entry merges the rows of one CDR3 protein and shows their most common DNA and genes. The V and J calls shown here were made by TCRdb, not taken from the authors' results. In all, the sample holds over 100,000 distinct CDR3 sequences, and roughly 10% of those were seen once. The top ten constitute 2% to 2.5% of the sample.

V and J are truncated by 4 bases and 2 bases respectively, leaving an intervening sequence of 18 bases. Counted from cysteine to phenylalanine, this CDR3 has 16 amino acids. CDR3 DNA is the only sequence kept; it has 48 bases, read in frame from the first base. The germline V gene specifies SGHDT as CDR1 and YYEEEE as CDR2. Study-level results and caveats: All patients had alopecia, a presumed autoimmune disease, so their immune response might differ from that of healthy individuals. After repeated subsampling, the strength of the expansion versus patch-test correlation and the threshold at which it became significant changed. Significantly more large CDR3 similarity clusters were formed by expanded TCRs than by pre-sensitization or healthy control sets, consistent with antigen-driven responses. A positive correlation was found between the number of PT1 expanded TCRs and patch test score, with significance reached at thresholds 8, 16 and 32 but not 4. DPC sensitization did not change the number of TCRs with a frequency above 1 in 1000, and there was no evidence of changes in global repertoire structure.

Specimen: whole blood, collected in connection with sensitization to the hapten diphenylcyclopropenone (DPC). The sequence joins TRBV5-6 to TRBJ1-2, with a weak D call of TRBD1 (5 bases match). The TCR sequence derives from a woman between 50 and 59 years old with alopecia areata. Some clones in this sample may be carry-over from other donors' samples. The nucleotides read TGTGCCAGCAGCAACAGACTGCCAGGGCCCAACTATGGCTACACCTTC. The resulting protein is CASSNRLPGPNYGYTF. Reference TRBV5-6 and TRBJ1-2 genes cover what lies past the CDR3, so the full variable domain is DAGVTQSPTHLIKTRGQQVTLRCSPKSGHDTVSWYQQALGQGPQFIFQYYEEEERQRGNFPDRFSGHQFPNYSSELNVNALLLGDSALYLCASSNRLPGPNYGYTFGSGTRLTVV.